The 19 T cell receptor beta chains reported below all come from one sample, sequenced in a study of human thymus T cells. Profiled with immunoSEQ multiplex PCR; TCRdb holds only in-frame clones, not every one. Here the sample spans 65,000 to 90,000 clones, 95% being singletons. Thymic resections from corrective heart surgery supplied the tissue. The sequenced material came from thymus tissue. The source of these receptors is a girl under three years old with a congenital heart defect but otherwise immunologically healthy.

The chain combines TRBV2 with TRBJ2-2; 10 bases agree with TRBD2. The CDR3 covers 18 residues. Unmatched junction bases numbered 12, after V lost 7 bases and J lost 1 base. Germline V gene sequence: CDR1 SNHLY, CDR2 FYNNEI. CDR3 nucleotides: TGTGCCAGCATTGCCGGGACTAGCGAAACCCAGAACACCGGGGAGCTGTTTTTT. Translation: CASIAGTSETQNTGELFF. Using reference TRBV2 and TRBJ2-2 for the parts outside the CDR3, the full variable domain is EPEVTQTPSHQVTQMGQEVILRCVPISNHLYFYWYRQILGQKVEFLVSFYNNEISEKSEIFDDQFSVERPDGSNFTLKIRSTKLEDSAMYFCASIAGTSETQNTGELFFGEGSRLTVL.

The chain has TRBV7-6 and TRBJ1-1; the D gene is possibly TRBD1 (6 bases). The CDR3 runs 14 residues. The germline V and J ends were trimmed by 3 bases and 1 base, with 9 bases remaining between them. CDR1 and CDR2 from the germline V gene are SGHVS and FNYEAQ. CDR3 bases: TGTGCCAGCAGCTTCGGGGGGCCGAACACTGAAGCTTTCTTT. It is translated as CASSFGGPNTEAFF.

This clone has a single count. The chain recombines TRBV6-1 with TRBJ1-4; 8 bases match TRBD1. This CDR3 is 15 amino acids long. The germline CDR1 and CDR2 sequences are MNHNS and SASEGT. The trim removed 6 bases at V and 2 bases at J, leaving 5 bases unmatched. For the CDR3, the DNA is TGTGCCAGCAGCGCCAGGGGGCTGACTAATGAAAAACTGTTTTTT. Its translation: CASSARGLTNEKLFF.

The chain carries TRBV11-3 and TRBJ1-5, with D maybe TRBD1 (6 bases). V lost 2 bases, J lost 2 bases, and 10 bases lay in between. The CDR3 runs 15 residues. Germline assignment: CDR1 SGHNT and CDR2 YENEEA. CDR3 coding DNA: TGTGCCAGCAGCTTACCGGCAGGGGGCAATCAGCCCCAGCATTTT. Residues: CASSLPAGGNQPQHF.

On this clone: The junction differs from germline at one of its ends, possibly a read error. The chain combines TRBV11-2 with TRBJ2-1; 10 nucleotides agree with TRBD1. Germline V gene data show CDR1 as SGHAT and CDR2 as FQNNGV. The CDR3 is made up of 14 amino acids. CDR3 loop: CASSSTPRDRGSVF. In DNA, the CDR3 is TGTGCCAGCAGCTCGACTCCCCGGGACAGGGGTAGCGTCTTC. The whole variable domain, filled in from reference TRBV11-2 and TRBJ2-1, reads EAGVAQSPRYKIIEKRQSVAFWCNPISGHATLYWYQQILGQGPKLLIQFQNNGVVDDSQLPKDRFSAERLKGVDSTLKIQPAKLEDSAVYLCASSSTPRDRGSVFGPGTRLTVL.

This clone appeared once. The chain uses TRBV29-1 and TRBJ1-2; D gene unclear. Deletions cut 0 bases from V and 0 bases from J, with 20 bases between. The CDR3 consists of 18 residues. Germline CDR1 is SQVTM and CDR2 is ANQGSEA. The CDR3 DNA is TGCAGCGTTGAAGATGTGGGAGGACCAAGACCCCCTAACTATGGCTACACCTTC. Encoded protein: CSVEDVGGPRPPNYGYTF. Full variable domain (missing parts from reference TRBV29-1 and TRBJ1-2): SAVISQKPSRDICQRGTSLTIQCQVDSQVTMMFWYRQQPGQSLTLIATANQGSEATYESGFVIDKFPISRPNLTFSTLTVSNMSPEDSSIYLCSVEDVGGPRPPNYGYTFGSGTRLTVV.

This clone was recorded only once. This chain connects TRBV20-1 to TRBJ2-3; no clear D. This CDR3 is built from 11 residues. Trimming took off 5 bases at V and 2 bases at J, with 5 bases between the two ends. CDR1 is DFQATT, CDR2 SNEGSKA, per germline (reference sequence). DNA of the CDR3: TGCAGTGCTCCCTACACAGATACGCAGTATTTT. Translating it yields CSAPYTDTQYF.

The chain has TRBV6-4 and TRBJ2-2, with TRBD2 identical over 11 bases. Germline V gene data show CDR1 as MRHNA and CDR2 as SNTAGT. This CDR3 comprises 16 residues. Unmatched junction bases numbered 5, after V lost 6 bases and J lost 2 bases. The CDR3 DNA sequence: TGTGCCAGCAGCCCGGGACTAGCGGACAACACCGGGGAGCTGTTTTTT. It yields the protein CASSPGLADNTGELFF.

This chain joins TRBV27 and TRBJ2-7, with 8 bases matching TRBD1. The CDR3 consists of 15 residues. Trimming cost V 5 bases and J 0 bases; bases outside gene matches: 6. Looked up from germline, CDR1 is MNHEY and CDR2 is SMNVEV (reference sequence). The CDR3 region has the DNA TGTGCCAGCAGTACCCACAGGGGGAGCTCCTACGAGCAGTACTTC. The encoded protein is CASSTHRGSSYEQYF.

The rearrangement joins TRBV5-1 to TRBJ2-3; D might be TRBD1 (6 bases). The V end lost 4 bases, the J end lost 1 base, and 13 bases lay between the germline ends. CDR1 and CDR2 (germline): SGHRS, YFSETQ. This CDR3 is built from 15 residues. In DNA form, the CDR3 reads TGCGCCAGCAGCCACAGGGTTCTCGGCACAGATACGCAGTATTTT. Translation gives CASSHRVLGTDTQYF.

The rearrangement joins TRBV15 to TRBJ2-5; D may be TRBD2 (5 bases). The CDR3 consists of 17 residues. Germline-derived CDR1 and CDR2 are LNHNV and YYDKDF (reference sequence). V was cut by 0 bases and J by 2 bases, with 16 bases left in between. CDR3 coding DNA: TGTGCCACCAGCAGAGATCTGAGGGCCAGATCTCAAGAGACCCAGTACTTC. It encodes CATSRDLRARSQETQYF.

This rearrangement joins TRBV4-2 to TRBJ2-3, with D tentatively TRBD1 (5 bases). The V end lost 4 bases, the J end lost 1 base, and 12 bases lay between the germline ends. Germline CDR1 and CDR2: LGHNA and YNFKEQ. The CDR3 is 15 amino acids. The CDR3 DNA reads as TGTGCCAGCAGCCGCGGACATCCGCGCACAGATACGCAGTATTTT. Translating it yields CASSRGHPRTDTQYF.

The chain combines TRBV7-9 with TRBJ2-1; a possible D gene is TRBD1 (5 bases). Trimming shortened V by 8 bases and J by 3 bases, and 20 bases separated the two germline ends. Germline V CDR1 and CDR2: SEHNR, FQNEAQ (reference sequence). This CDR3 region has 16 residues. CDR3 residues: CASLGKRGQHYNEQFF. CDR3 in DNA: TGTGCCAGCCTGGGGAAACGAGGACAACACTACAATGAGCAGTTCTTC.

The chain combines TRBV5-5 with TRBJ1-1; tentatively, D is TRBD1 (6 bases). This CDR3 contains 15 residues. The germline V gene encodes CDR1 SGHKS and CDR2 YYEKEE (reference sequence). Trimming took off 4 bases at V and 3 bases at J, with 16 bases between the two ends. The CDR3 region is CASSRERGLDTEAFF. CDR3 nucleotide sequence: TGTGCCAGCAGCCGGGAGCGGGGGCTTGACACTGAAGCTTTCTTT.

V usage is TRBV5-1 and J usage is TRBJ2-1, with a possible D match to TRBD1 (5 bases). CDR3 length: 13 amino acids. Germline CDR1 SGHRS, CDR2 YFSETQ. V was pared by 0 bases and J by 8 bases, with 9 bases between. This chain's CDR3 is CASSLDEGDEQFF. In DNA, the CDR3 is TGCGCCAGCAGCTTGGATGAAGGGGATGAGCAGTTCTTC.

V gene TRBV5-6 combines with J gene TRBJ1-2, with D unresolved. The V gene lost 4 bases and the J gene lost 4 bases, with 17 bases spanning the gap. The CDR3 consists of 15 residues. Germline CDR1 reads SGHDT; CDR2 reads YYEEEE. This chain's CDR3 is CASSQFERVTYGYTF. CDR3 nucleotides: TGTGCCAGCAGCCAATTCGAAAGGGTGACCTATGGCTACACCTTC.

The chain joins TRBV7-2 to TRBJ2-1, with D uncertain. The CDR3 consists of 15 residues. V was clipped by 3 bases and J by 0 bases, with 9 bases between them. Germline-derived CDR1 and CDR2 are SGHTA and FQGNSA. CDR3 residues: CASSLRWSSYNEQFF. The CDR3 nucleotides read TGTGCCAGCAGCTTGCGTTGGAGCTCCTACAATGAGCAGTTCTTC.

The V gene is TRBV5-6, the J gene TRBJ1-2; D remains unclear. The V gene's germline CDR1 is SGHDT and CDR2 YYEEEE. This CDR3 is 14 amino acids long. The V and J ends lost 4 bases and 8 bases respectively, with 18 bases between them. In DNA form, the CDR3 reads TGTGCCAGCAGCCTCCGGGCCTCCATAAAGGGCTACACCTTC. This codes for CASSLRASIKGYTF.

The chain combines TRBV2 with TRBJ2-1, with D tentatively TRBD2 (6 bases). Trimming pared 2 bases from V and 1 base from J, leaving 12 bases between. Germline V gene lookup returns CDR1 SNHLY and CDR2 FYNNEI. CDR3 length: 16 residues. The CDR3 is CASSEFGSGSYNEQFF. CDR3 DNA sequence: TGTGCCAGCAGTGAATTCGGTAGCGGTTCCTACAATGAGCAGTTCTTC. Full variable domain (rest looked up from reference TRBV2 and TRBJ2-1): EPEVTQTPSHQVTQMGQEVILRCVPISNHLYFYWYRQILGQKVEFLVSFYNNEISEKSEIFDDQFSVERPDGSNFTLKIRSTKLEDSAMYFCASSEFGSGSYNEQFFGPGTRLTVL.